These 10 T cell receptor beta chains came from one sample sequenced in a study of beta chain features in type 1 diabetes. TCRB transcripts that were expressed got sequenced, as all of the isolated RNA had been reverse transcribed. Clones were sequenced by immunoSEQ multiplex PCR, and TCRdb holds only the in-frame ones, with some missing. The repertoire holds fewer than 500,000 clones, with around 14% as singletons. The sample consisted of naive CD4+ T cells from blood. Every receptor here comes from a man in his thirties or forties in good health.

This clone turned up a few times. The V call is TRBV29-1, the J call TRBJ2-7; TRBD2 matches 12 bases. Germline CDR1 and CDR2: SQVTM and ANQGSEA. Unmatched junction bases numbered 4, after V lost 1 base and J lost 0 bases. CDR3 length: 16 residues. The CDR3 sequence is CSVEGLAGDSSYEQYF. CDR3 bases: TGCAGCGTTGAAGGACTAGCGGGGGATAGCTCCTACGAGCAGTACTTC.

This sequence joins TRBV10-3 and TRBJ1-1, with a tentative D call TRBD1 (5 bases). CDR1 ENHRY and CDR2 SYGVKD come from the germline V gene. The CDR3 covers 12 residues. V was shortened by 2 bases and J by 11 bases, with 12 bases between the two germline ends. CDR3 nucleotide sequence: TGTGCCATCAGTGAGCCCCGACAGCCCGCTTTCTTT. Its protein product is CAISEPRQPAFF.

The V call is TRBV23-1, the J call TRBJ2-2, with TRBD1 as a possible D gene (6 bases). TRBV23-1 is classed as an ORF, of uncertain function. Between the trimmed V and J ends, which lost 6 bases and 4 bases, there was a span of 12 bases. This CDR3 has 14 amino acids. The DNA of the CDR3 is TGCGCCAGCAGAACTGGACAGTCCACCGGGGAGCTGTTTTTT. This gives the protein CASRTGQSTGELFF.

The chain joins TRBV29-1 to TRBJ2-1, with D hard to call. Trimming left V 4 bases short and J 5 bases short, with 12 bases between. The germline V gene encodes CDR1 SQVTM and CDR2 ANQGSEA. This CDR3 has 13 amino acids. The CDR3 loop reads CSVGLTPNNEQFF. CDR3 bases: TGCAGCGTTGGCCTCACACCGAACAATGAGCAGTTCTTC.

This clone has ten or more counts. The genes are TRBV30 and TRBJ2-2; D remains unclear. There are 13 residues in the CDR3. V dropped 3 bases and J dropped 4 bases, with 9 bases sitting between them. The V gene's germline CDR1 is GTSNPN and CDR2 SVGIG (reference sequence). In DNA, the CDR3 is TGTGCCTGGAGAGGGCCCGGCACCGGGGAGCTGTTTTTT. Residues: CAWRGPGTGELFF.

The chain joins TRBV4-3 to TRBJ2-1, with 12 positions matching TRBD2. J gave up 8 bases and V 1 base, and 6 bases lay outside the gene matches. Per germline, CDR1 LGHNA and CDR2 YSLEER. This CDR3 contains 16 residues. In nucleotides, the CDR3 is TGCGCCAGCAGCCAAGGACTAGCGGGAGTTTTCGATGAGCAGTTCTTC. The encoded protein is CASSQGLAGVFDEQFF.

This clone has more than one count but fewer than ten. This sequence joins TRBV7-2 and TRBJ1-1; TRBD1 agrees at 9 bases. Trimming cost V 5 bases and J 1 base; bases outside gene matches: 2. CDR1 and CDR2 from the germline V gene are SGHTA and FQGNSA. This CDR3 comprises 14 residues. The CDR3 DNA reads as TGTGCCAGCAGCCCACAGGGGGCGAACACTGAAGCTTTCTTT. Its translation is CASSPQGANTEAFF.

This clone was observed a few times. This chain links TRBV5-4 with TRBJ2-3; no reliable D call. The CDR3 spans 13 residues. Per the germline V gene, CDR1 is SGHNT and CDR2 is YYREEE (reference sequence). With 6 bases removed from V and 0 bases from J, the gap between germline ends came to 8 bases. The CDR3 sequence is CASKPKSTDTQYF. CDR3 bases: TGTGCCAGCAAACCCAAAAGCACAGATACGCAGTATTTT.

The chain combines TRBV9 with TRBJ2-3; D is unresolved. CDR1 is SGDLS, CDR2 YYNGEE, per germline. The CDR3 totals 13 residues. The germline V and J ends were trimmed by 2 bases and 5 bases, with 9 bases remaining between them. The CDR3 loop reads CASSVRPRDTQYF. The DNA of the CDR3 is TGTGCCAGCAGCGTGCGTCCCCGAGATACGCAGTATTTT.

This clone appeared a few times. This chain connects TRBV11-3 to TRBJ2-3, with 7 bases that match TRBD1. The V gene's germline CDR1 is SGHNT and CDR2 YENEEA. V lost 5 bases, J lost 0 bases, and 2 bases stayed unmatched. The CDR3 loop spans 14 amino acids. The CDR3 bases are TGTGCCAGCAGCCCGGGACAGAGCACAGATACGCAGTATTTT. Protein product: CASSPGQSTDTQYF. The whole variable domain, remainder taken from reference TRBV11-3 and TRBJ2-3, is EAGVVQSPRYKIIEKKQPVAFWCNPISGHNTLYWYLQNLGQGPELLIRYENEEAVDDSQLPKDRFSAERLKGVDSTLKIQPAELGDSAVYLCASSPGQSTDTQYFGPGTRLTVL.